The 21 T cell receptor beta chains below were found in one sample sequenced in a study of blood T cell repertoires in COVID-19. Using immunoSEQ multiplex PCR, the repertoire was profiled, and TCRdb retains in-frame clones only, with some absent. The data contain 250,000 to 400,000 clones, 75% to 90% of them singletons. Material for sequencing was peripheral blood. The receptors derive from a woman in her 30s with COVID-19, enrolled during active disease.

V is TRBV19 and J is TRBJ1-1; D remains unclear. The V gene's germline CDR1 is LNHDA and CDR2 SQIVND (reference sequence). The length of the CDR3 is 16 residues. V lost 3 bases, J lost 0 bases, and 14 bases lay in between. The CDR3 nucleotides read TGTGCCAGTAGTATCGGCTACGAGGGTATGAACACTGAAGCTTTCTTT. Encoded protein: CASSIGYEGMNTEAFF.

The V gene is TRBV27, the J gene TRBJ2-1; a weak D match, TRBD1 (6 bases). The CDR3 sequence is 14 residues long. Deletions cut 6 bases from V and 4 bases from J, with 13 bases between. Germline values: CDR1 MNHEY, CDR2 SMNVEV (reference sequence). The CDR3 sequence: CASSWIDRYNEQFF. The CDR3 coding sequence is TGTGCCAGCAGCTGGATTGACAGGTACAATGAGCAGTTCTTC.

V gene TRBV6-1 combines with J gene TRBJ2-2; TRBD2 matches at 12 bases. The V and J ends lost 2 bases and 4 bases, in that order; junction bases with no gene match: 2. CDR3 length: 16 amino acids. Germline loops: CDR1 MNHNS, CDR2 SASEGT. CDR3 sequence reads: CASSEPSGRATGELFF. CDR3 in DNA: TGTGCCAGCAGTGAACCTAGCGGGAGGGCCACCGGGGAGCTGTTTTTT.

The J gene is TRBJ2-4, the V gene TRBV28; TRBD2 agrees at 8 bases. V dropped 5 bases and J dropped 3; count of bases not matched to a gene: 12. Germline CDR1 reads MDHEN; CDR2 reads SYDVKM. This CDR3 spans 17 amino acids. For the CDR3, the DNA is TGTGCCAGCAGTCCACGGCCGGGGGGGGTAGGCAAAAACATTCAGTACTTC. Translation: CASSPRPGGVGKNIQYF.

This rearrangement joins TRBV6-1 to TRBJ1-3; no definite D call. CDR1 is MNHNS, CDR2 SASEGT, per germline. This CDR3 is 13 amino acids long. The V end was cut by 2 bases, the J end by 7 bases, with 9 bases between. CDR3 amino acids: CASSENFGNTIYF. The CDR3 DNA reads TGTGCCAGCAGTGAAAATTTTGGCAACACCATATATTTT.

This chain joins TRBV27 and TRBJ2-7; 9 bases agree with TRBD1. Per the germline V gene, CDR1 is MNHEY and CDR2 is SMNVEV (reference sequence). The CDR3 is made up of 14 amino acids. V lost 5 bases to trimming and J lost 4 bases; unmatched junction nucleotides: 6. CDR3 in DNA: TGTGCCAGCAGTATACAGGGGGCGCGGTACGAGCAGTACTTC. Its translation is CASSIQGARYEQYF.

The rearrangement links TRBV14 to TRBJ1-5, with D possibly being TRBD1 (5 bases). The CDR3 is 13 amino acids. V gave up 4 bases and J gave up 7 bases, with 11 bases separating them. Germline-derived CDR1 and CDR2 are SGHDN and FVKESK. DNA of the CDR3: TGTGCCAGCAGCCTCTCAACAGGCCAGCCCCAGCATTTT. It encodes CASSLSTGQPQHF. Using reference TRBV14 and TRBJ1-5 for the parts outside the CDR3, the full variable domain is EAGVTQFPSHSVIEKGQTVTLRCDPISGHDNLYWYRRVMGKEIKFLLHFVKESKQDESGMPNNRFLAERTGGTYSTLKVQPAELEDSGVYFCASSLSTGQPQHFGDGTRLSIL.

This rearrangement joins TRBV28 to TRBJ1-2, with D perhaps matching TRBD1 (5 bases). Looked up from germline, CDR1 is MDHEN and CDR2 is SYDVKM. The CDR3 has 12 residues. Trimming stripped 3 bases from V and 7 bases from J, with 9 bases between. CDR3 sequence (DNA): TGTGCCAGCAGTTTTCCACAGGCTGGCTACACCTTC. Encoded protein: CASSFPQAGYTF.

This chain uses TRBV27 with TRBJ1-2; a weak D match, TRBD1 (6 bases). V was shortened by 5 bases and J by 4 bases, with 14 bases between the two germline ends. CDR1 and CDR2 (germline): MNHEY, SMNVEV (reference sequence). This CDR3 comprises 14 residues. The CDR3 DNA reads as TGTGCCAGCAGTAGCCAGGGGACGGGCTATGGCTACACCTTC. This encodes CASSSQGTGYGYTF.

This CDR3 is CASSITGTGVPSTDTQYF. The CDR3 DNA reads as TGTGCCAGCAGCATAACCGGGACAGGGGTCCCTAGCACAGATACGCAGTATTTT. The chain employs TRBV5-4 and TRBJ2-3; 10 positions agree with TRBD1. Per germline, CDR1 SGHNT and CDR2 YYREEE (reference sequence). The trim removed 4 bases at V and 0 bases at J, leaving 11 bases unmatched. The CDR3 loop spans 18 amino acids.

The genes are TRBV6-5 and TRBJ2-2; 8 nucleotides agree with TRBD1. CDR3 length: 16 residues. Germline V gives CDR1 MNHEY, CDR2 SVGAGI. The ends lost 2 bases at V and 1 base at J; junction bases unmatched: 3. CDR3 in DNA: TGTGCCAGCAGTTACCCTGGGACAGGGAACACCGGGGAGCTGTTTTTT. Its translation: CASSYPGTGNTGELFF.

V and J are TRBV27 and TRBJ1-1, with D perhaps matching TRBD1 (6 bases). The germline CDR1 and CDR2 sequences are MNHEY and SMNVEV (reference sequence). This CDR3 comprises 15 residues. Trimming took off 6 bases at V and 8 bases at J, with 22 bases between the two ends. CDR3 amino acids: CASRSTQGGKVEAFF. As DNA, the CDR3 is TGTGCCAGCAGGTCCACACAGGGCGGAAAAGTAGAAGCTTTCTTT.

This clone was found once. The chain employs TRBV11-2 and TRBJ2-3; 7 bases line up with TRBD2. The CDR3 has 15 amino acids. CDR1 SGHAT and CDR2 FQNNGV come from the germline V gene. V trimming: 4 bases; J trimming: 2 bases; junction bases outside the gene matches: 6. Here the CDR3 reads CASSSTGRVTDTQYF. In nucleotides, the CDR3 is TGTGCCAGCAGCTCGACGGGGAGGGTCACAGATACGCAGTATTTT.

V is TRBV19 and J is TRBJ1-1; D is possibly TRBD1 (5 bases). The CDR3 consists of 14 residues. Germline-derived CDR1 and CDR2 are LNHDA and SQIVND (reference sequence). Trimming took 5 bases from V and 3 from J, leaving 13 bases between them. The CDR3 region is CASSRMGGYTEAFF. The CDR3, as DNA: TGTGCCAGTAGTCGGATGGGGGGGTACACTGAAGCTTTCTTT.

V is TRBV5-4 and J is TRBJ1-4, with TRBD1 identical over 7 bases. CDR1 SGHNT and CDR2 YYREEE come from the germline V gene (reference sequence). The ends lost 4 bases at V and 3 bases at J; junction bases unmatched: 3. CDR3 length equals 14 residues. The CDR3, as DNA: TGTGCCAGCAGCCGCGGACAGGCTAATGAAAAACTGTTTTTT. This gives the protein CASSRGQANEKLFF.

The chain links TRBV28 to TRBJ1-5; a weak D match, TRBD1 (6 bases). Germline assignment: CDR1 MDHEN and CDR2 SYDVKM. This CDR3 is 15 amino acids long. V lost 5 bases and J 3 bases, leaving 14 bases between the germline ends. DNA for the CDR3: TGTGCCAGCAGTCCCCGGGGGGGCTTCAATCAGCCCCAGCATTTT. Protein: CASSPRGGFNQPQHF. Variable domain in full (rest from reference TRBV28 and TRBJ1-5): DVKVTQSSRYLVKRTGEKVFLECVQDMDHENMFWYRQDPGLGLRLIYFSYDVKMKEKGDIPEGYSVSREKKERFSLILESASTNQTSMYLCASSPRGGFNQPQHFGDGTRLSIL.

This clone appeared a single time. As DNA, the CDR3 is TGTGCCAGCAGCTTAGGTGACAGGGACTCACAAGCTTTCTTT. Encoded protein: CASSLGDRDSQAFF. The J gene is TRBJ1-1, the V gene TRBV7-2; 7 bases match TRBD1. This CDR3 has 14 amino acids. The J segment lost 9 bases and the V segment lost 1 base, leaving 8 bases of the junction unmatched. Germline loops: CDR1 SGHTA, CDR2 FQGNSA.

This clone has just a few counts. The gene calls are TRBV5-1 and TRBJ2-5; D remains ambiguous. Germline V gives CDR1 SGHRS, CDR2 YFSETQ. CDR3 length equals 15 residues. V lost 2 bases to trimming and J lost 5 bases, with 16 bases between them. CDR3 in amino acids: CASSFGSVARETQYF. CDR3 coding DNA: TGCGCCAGCAGCTTCGGATCGGTAGCCCGGGAGACCCAGTACTTC.

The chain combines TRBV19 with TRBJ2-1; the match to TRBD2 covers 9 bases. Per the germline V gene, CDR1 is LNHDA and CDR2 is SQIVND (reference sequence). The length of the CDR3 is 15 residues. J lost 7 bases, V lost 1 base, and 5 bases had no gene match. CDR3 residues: CASSIGTSASNEQFF. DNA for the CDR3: TGTGCCAGTAGTATAGGGACTAGCGCCTCGAATGAGCAGTTCTTC.

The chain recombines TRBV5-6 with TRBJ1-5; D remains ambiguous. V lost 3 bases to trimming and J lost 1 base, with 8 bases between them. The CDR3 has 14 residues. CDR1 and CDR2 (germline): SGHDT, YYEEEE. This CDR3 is CASSSGRSNQPQHF. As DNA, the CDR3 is TGTGCCAGCAGCTCTGGGAGAAGCAATCAGCCCCAGCATTTT.

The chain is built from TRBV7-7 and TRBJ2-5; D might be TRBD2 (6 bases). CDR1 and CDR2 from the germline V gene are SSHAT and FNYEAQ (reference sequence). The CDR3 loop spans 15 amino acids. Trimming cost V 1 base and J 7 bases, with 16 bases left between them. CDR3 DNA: TGTGCCAGCAGCTTAGGAGTCGGGACTGCGGGGACCCAGTACTTC. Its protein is CASSLGVGTAGTQYF.